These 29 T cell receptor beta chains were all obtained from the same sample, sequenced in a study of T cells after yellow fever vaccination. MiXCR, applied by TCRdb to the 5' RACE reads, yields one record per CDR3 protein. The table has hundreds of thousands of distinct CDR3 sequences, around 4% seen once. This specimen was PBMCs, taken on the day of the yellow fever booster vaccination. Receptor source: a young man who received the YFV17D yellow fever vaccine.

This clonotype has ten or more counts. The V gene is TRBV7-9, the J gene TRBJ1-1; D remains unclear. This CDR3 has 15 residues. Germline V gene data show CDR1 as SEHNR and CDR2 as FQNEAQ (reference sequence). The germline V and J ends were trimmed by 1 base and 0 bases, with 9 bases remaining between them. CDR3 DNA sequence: TGTGCCAGCAGCTTAGGCGGATCCATGAACACTGAAGCTTTCTTT. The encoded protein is CASSLGGSMNTEAFF.

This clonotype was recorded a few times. CDR3 DNA sequence: TGTGCCAGCAGTTTGGACCGGGACAGGGGGTTAATTTCCTACAATGAGCAGTTCTTC. It specifies CASSLDRDRGLISYNEQFF. J is TRBJ2-1 and V is TRBV6-2 or TRBV6-3, with 11 bases fitting TRBD1. The V gene's germline CDR1 is MNHEY and CDR2 SVGEGT. Losses at the gene ends were 4 bases for V and 1 base for J; bases not matched to a gene: 12. CDR3 size: 19 residues.

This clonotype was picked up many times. CDR3 nucleotides: TGTGCCATCAGTGCGGTCACCCGCCATGGAAACACCATATATTTT. Protein: CAISAVTRHGNTIYF. This chain uses TRBV10-3 with TRBJ1-3; D is uncertain. The CDR3 has 15 amino acids. Per germline, CDR1 ENHRY and CDR2 SYGVKD. V lost 4 bases and J lost 3, with 13 bases in between.

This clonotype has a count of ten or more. CDR3 sequence: CAARRAGSYEQYF. The DNA of the CDR3 is TGTGCCGCAAGGAGGGCAGGGTCCTACGAGCAGTACTTC. V is TRBV3-1 and J is TRBJ2-7, with a weak D call TRBD2 (6 bases). Trimming left V 11 bases short and J 1 base short, with 15 bases between. The CDR3 contains 13 residues. CDR1 and CDR2 from the germline V gene are LGHDT and YNNKEL (reference sequence).

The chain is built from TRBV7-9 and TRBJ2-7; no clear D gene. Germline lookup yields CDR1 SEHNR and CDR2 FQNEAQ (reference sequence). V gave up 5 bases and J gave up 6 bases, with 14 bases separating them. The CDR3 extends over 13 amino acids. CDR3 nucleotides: TGTGCCAGCAGCCGCTTCGAGGTAGGCGAGCAGTACTTC. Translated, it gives CASSRFEVGEQYF. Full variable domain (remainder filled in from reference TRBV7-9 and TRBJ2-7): DTGVSQNPRHKITKRGQNVTFRCDPISEHNRLYWYRQTLGQGPEFLTYFQNEAQLEKSRLLSDRFSAERPKGSFSTLEIQRTEQGDSAMYLCASSRFEVGEQYFGPGTRLTVT.

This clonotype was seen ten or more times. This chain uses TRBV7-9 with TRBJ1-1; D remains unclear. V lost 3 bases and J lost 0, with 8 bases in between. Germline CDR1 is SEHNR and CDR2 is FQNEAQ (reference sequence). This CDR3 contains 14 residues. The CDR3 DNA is TGTGCCAGCAGCTTCCAGACTGTGAACACTGAAGCTTTCTTT. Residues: CASSFQTVNTEAFF.

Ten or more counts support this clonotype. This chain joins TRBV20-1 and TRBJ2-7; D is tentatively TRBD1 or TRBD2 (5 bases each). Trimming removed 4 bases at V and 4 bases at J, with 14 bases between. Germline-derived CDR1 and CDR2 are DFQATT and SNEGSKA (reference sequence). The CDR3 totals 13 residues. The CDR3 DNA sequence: TGCAGTGCTACGCTCCGGGACCCTTACGAGCAGTACTTC. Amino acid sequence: CSATLRDPYEQYF.

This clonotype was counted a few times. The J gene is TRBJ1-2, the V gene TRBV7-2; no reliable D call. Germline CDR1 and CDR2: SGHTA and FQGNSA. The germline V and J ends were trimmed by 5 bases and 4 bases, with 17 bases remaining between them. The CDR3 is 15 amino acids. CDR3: CASSPYSTDTYGYTF. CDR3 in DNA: TGTGCCAGCAGCCCGTACTCGACGGATACCTATGGCTACACCTTC. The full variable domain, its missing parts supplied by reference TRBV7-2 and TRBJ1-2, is GAGVSQSPSNKVTEKGKDVELRCDPISGHTALYWYRQSLGQGLEFLIYFQGNSAPDKSGLPSDRFSAERTGGSVSTLTIQRTQQEDSAVYLCASSPYSTDTYGYTFGSGTRLTVV.

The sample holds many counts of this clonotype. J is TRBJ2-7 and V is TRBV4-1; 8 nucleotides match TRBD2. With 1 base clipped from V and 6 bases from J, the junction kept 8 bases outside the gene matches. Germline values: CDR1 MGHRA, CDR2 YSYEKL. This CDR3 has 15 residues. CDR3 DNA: TGCGCCAGCAGCCAAGGCGGGGGGCTCCTCAGCGAGCAGTACTTC. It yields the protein CASSQGGGLLSEQYF.

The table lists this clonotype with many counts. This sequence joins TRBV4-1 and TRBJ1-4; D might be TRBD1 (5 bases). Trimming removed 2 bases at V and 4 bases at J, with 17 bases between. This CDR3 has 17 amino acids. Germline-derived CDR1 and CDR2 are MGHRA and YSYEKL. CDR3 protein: CASSQHNRQPNNEKLFF. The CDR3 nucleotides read TGCGCCAGCAGCCAACATAACCGACAGCCTAATAATGAAAAACTGTTTTTT.

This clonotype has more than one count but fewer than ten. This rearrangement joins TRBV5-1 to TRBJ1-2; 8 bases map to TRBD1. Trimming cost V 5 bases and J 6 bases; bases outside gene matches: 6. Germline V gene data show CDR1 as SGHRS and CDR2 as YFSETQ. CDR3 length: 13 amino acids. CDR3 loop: CASSPVTGDGYTF. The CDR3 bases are TGCGCCAGCAGTCCGGTGACAGGGGATGGCTACACCTTC.

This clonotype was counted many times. The CDR3 loop is CASSPTSGGSWDEQFF. The CDR3 bases are TGTGCCAGCAGCCCGACTAGCGGGGGGTCCTGGGATGAGCAGTTCTTC. The chain couples TRBV7-9 to TRBJ2-1; 13 positions agree with TRBD2. The CDR3 is made up of 16 amino acids. Per germline, CDR1 SEHNR and CDR2 FQNEAQ (reference sequence). With 5 bases clipped from V and 8 bases from J, the junction kept 9 bases outside the gene matches. Based on the CDR3 plus reference TRBV7-9 and TRBJ2-1, the full variable domain is DTGVSQNPRHKITKRGQNVTFRCDPISEHNRLYWYRQTLGQGPEFLTYFQNEAQLEKSRLLSDRFSAERPKGSFSTLEIQRTEQGDSAMYLCASSPTSGGSWDEQFFGPGTRLTVL.

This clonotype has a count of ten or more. CDR3 amino acids: CSARVLAGGSYNEQFF. The CDR3, as DNA: TGCAGTGCTAGAGTACTAGCGGGGGGCTCCTACAATGAGCAGTTCTTC. The chain is built from TRBV20-1 and TRBJ2-1, with TRBD2 identical over 12 bases. CDR3 length: 16 amino acids. The germline V gene has CDR1 DFQATT and CDR2 SNEGSKA (reference sequence). V gave up 1 base and J gave up 0 bases; unmatched junction bases: 1.

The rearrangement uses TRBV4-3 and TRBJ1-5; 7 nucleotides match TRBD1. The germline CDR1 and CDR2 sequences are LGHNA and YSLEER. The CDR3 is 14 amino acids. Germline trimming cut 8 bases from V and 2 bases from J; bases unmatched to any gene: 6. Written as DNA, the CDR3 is TGCGCCAGCGCTCAAGACAGGGGCAATCAGCCCCAGCATTTT. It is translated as CASAQDRGNQPQHF.

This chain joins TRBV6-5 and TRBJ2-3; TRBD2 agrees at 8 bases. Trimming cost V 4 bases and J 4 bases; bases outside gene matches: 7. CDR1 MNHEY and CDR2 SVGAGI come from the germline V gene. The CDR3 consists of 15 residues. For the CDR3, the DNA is TGTGCCAGCAGTTTACGGGGGGGCAGCTCAGATACGCAGTATTTT. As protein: CASSLRGGSSDTQYF.

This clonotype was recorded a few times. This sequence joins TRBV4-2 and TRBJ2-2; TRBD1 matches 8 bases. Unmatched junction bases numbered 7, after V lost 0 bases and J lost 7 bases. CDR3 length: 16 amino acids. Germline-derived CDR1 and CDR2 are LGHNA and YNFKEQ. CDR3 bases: TGTGCCAGCAGCCAAGATGGGCAGGGGGCGGGCGGGGAGCTGTTTTTT. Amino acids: CASSQDGQGAGGELFF.

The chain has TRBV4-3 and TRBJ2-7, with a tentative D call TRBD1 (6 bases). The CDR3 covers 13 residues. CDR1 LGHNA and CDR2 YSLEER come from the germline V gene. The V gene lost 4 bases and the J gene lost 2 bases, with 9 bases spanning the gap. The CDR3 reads CASSRDIAYEQYF. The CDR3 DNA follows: TGCGCCAGCAGCCGGGACATCGCCTACGAGCAGTACTTC.

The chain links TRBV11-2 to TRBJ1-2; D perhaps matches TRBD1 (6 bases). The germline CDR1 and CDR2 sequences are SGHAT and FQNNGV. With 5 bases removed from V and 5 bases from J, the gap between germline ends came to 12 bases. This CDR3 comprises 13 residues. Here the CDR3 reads CASSPGTLYGYTF. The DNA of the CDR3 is TGTGCCAGCAGCCCCGGGACACTTTATGGCTACACCTTC.

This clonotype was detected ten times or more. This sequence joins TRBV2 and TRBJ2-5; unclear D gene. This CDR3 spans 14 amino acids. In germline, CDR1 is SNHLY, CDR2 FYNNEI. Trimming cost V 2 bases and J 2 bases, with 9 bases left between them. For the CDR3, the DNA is TGTGCCAGCAGTGAATGGTCAGAACAAGAGACCCAGTACTTC. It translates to CASSEWSEQETQYF.

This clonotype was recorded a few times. The CDR3 protein is CASSLGGGNSYEQYV. In DNA, the CDR3 is TGTGCCAGCAGCTTAGGTGGCGGGAACTCCTACGAGCAGTACGTC. The J gene is TRBJ2-7, the V gene TRBV7-2; maybe TRBD2 (6 bases). The CDR3 covers 15 residues. CDR1 and CDR2 from the germline V gene are SGHTA and FQGNSA. With 1 base removed from V and 0 bases from J, the gap between germline ends came to 10 bases.

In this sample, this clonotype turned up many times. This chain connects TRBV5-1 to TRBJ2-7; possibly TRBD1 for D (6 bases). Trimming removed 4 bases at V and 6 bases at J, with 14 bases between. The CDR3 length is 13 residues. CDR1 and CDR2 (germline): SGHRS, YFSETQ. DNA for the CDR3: TGCGCCAGCAGCCCACAGGGATACGGCGAGCAGTACTTC. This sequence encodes CASSPQGYGEQYF. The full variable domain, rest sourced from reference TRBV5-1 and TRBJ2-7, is KAGVTQTPRYLIKTRGQQVTLSCSPISGHRSVSWYQQTPGQGLQFLFEYFSETQRNKGNFPGRFSGRQFSNSRSEMNVSTLELGDSALYLCASSPQGYGEQYFGPGTRLTVT.

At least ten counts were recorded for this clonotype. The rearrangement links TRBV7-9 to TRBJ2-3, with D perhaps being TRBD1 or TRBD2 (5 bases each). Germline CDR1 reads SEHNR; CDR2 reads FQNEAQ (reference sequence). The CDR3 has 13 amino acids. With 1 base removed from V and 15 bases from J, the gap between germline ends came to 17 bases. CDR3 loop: CASSLVGVVTSYF. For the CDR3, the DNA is TGTGCCAGCAGCTTAGTGGGGGTGGTGACCTCATATTTT.

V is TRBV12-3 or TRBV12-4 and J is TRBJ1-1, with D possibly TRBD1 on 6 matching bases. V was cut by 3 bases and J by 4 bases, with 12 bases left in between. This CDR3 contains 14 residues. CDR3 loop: CASSLRGLVTEAFF. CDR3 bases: TGTGCCAGCAGTTTGCGGGGGCTCGTCACTGAAGCTTTCTTT.

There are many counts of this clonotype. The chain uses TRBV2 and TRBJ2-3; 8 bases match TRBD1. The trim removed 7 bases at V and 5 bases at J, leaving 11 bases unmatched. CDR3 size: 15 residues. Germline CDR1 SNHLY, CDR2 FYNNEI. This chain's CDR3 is CASTELGQGVDTQYF. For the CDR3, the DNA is TGTGCCAGCACCGAACTTGGACAGGGCGTAGATACGCAGTATTTT.

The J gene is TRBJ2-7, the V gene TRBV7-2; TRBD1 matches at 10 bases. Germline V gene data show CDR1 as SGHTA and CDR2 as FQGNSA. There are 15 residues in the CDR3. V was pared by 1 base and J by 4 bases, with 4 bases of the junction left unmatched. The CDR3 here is CASSLGGTGAYEQYF. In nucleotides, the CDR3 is TGTGCCAGCAGCTTAGGGGGGACAGGGGCTTACGAGCAGTACTTC.

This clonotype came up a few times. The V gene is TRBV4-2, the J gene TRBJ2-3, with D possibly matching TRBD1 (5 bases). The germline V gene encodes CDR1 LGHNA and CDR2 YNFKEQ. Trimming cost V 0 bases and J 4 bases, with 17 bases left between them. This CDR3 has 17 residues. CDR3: CASSQEGTGGWADTQYF. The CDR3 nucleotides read TGTGCCAGCAGCCAAGAGGGAACAGGTGGATGGGCAGATACGCAGTATTTT.

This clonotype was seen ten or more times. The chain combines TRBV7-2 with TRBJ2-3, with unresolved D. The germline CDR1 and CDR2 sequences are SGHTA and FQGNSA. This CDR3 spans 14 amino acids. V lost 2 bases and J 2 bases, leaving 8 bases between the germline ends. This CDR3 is CASSLYGPTDTQYF. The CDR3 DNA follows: TGTGCCAGCAGCTTATACGGCCCCACAGATACGCAGTATTTT.

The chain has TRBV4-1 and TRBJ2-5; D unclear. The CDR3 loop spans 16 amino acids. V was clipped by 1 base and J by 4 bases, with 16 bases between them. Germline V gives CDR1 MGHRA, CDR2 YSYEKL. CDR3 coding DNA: TGCGCCAGCAGCCAAGGGCCTTCCCAAAATCGAGAGACCCAGTACTTC. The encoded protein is CASSQGPSQNRETQYF.

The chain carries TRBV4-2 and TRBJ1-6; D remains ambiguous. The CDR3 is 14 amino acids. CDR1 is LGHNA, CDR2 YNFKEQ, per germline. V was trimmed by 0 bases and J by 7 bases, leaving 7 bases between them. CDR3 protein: CASSQDRGNSPLHF. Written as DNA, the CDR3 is TGTGCCAGCAGCCAAGATCGAGGGAATTCACCCCTCCACTTT.